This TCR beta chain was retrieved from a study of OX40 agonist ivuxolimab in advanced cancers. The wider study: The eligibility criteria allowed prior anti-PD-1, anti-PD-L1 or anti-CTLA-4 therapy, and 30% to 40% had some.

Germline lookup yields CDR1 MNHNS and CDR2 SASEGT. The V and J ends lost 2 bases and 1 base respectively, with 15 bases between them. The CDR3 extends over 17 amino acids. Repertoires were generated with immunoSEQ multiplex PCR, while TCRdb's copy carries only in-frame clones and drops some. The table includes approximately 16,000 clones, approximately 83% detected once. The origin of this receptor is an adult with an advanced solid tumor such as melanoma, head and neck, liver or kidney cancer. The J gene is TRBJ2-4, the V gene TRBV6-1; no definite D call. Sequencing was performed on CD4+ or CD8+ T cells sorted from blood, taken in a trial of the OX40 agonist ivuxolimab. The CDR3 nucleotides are TGTGCCAGCAGTGAACGTTGGGGTACTGATGCCAAAAACATTCAGTACTTC. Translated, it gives CASSERWGTDAKNIQYF.